What follows is one T cell receptor beta chain and its context. Clones were read by immunoSEQ multiplex PCR, and TCRdb kept only the in-frame ones, dropping some. This repertoire shows about 250,000 clones, 88% found once; its top ten account for 1.3% to 1.5%. The data originate from a study of blood T cell repertoires in COVID-19. Trimming took 5 bases from V and 12 from J, leaving 26 bases between them. The CDR3 is 15 amino acids. Germline assignment: CDR1 SEHNR and CDR2 FQNEAQ (reference sequence). The TCR sequence derives from an elderly man with acute or convalescent COVID-19. Sequencing was done on a sample of peripheral blood. The chain links TRBV7-9 to TRBJ2-7, with a tentative D call TRBD1 (6 bases). DNA for the CDR3: TGTGCCAGCAGCCCCGCTCCCTCGGACAGCCCCCCCGGGTACTTC. Its translation: CASSPAPSDSPPGYF. The entire variable domain, with the rest obtained from reference TRBV7-9 and TRBJ2-7, is as follows: DTGVSQNPRHKITKRGQNVTFRCDPISEHNRLYWYRQTLGQGPEFLTYFQNEAQLEKSRLLSDRFSAERPKGSFSTLEIQRTEQGDSAMYLCASSPAPSDSPPGYFGPGTRLTVT.